A selection of T cell receptor beta chains follows, all from one sample in a study of PD-L1 blockade in urothelial cancer. Assay used: immunoSEQ multiplex PCR; TCRdb lists only in-frame clones, some missing. The sample shows some 52,000 clones, over 70% of them seen only once. The source was PBMCs, collected around atezolizumab (anti-PD-L1) treatment. Source of these receptors: a man in his forties or fifties with urothelial cancer. Both conserved end residues are part of each CDR3. A D gene is named only where the DNA matches it firmly. Rows give clone size only sometimes, using once, few, many, or a class for an expanded clone.

CDR3: CASRPDRLGTDTQYF
DNA: TGTGCCAGCAGACCCGACAGGCTAGGTACAGATACGCAGTATTTT
D: .
V: TRBV2
J: TRBJ2-3
size: .

CDR3: CASSLYSSGGYEQYF
DNA: TGTGCCAGCAGTTTATATAGTTCCGGCGGATACGAGCAGTACTTC
D: .
V: TRBV27
J: TRBJ2-7
size: .

CDR3: CASSPDSYSYEQYF
DNA: TGTGCCAGCAGTCCGGACAGTTACTCCTACGAGCAGTACTTC
D: .
V: TRBV27
J: TRBJ2-7
size: few

CDR3: CASSLGAGEGEKLFF
DNA: TGCGCCAGCAGCTTGGGCGCAGGGGAGGGTGAAAAACTGTTTTTT
D: .
V: TRBV5-1
J: TRBJ1-4
size: few

CDR3: CASTPDQGWDTQYF
DNA: TGTGCCAGCACCCCAGATCAGGGGTGGGATACGCAGTATTTT
D: .
V: TRBV2
J: TRBJ2-3
size: .

CDR3: CASSVGGGYEQFF
DNA: TGTGCCAGCAGCGTAGGAGGAGGTTATGAGCAGTTCTTC
D: .
V: TRBV9
J: TRBJ2-1
size: .

CDR3: CASSLGVHTEAFF
DNA: TGTGCCAGCAGCTTGGGAGTGCACACTGAAGCTTTCTTT
D: .
V: TRBV5-5
J: TRBJ1-1
size: once

CDR3: CASSTVSTPADTQYF
DNA: TGTGCCAGCAGTACGGTCTCCACCCCGGCAGATACGCAGTATTTT
D: .
V: TRBV28
J: TRBJ2-3
size: .

CDR3: CASSLGGSEQYF
DNA: TGTGCCAGCTCCCTGGGAGGGAGCGAGCAGTACTTC
D: TRBD2
V: TRBV27
J: TRBJ2-7
size: .

CDR3: CASSFGPYQGNTEAFF
DNA: TGTGCCAGCAGTTTCGGGCCATATCAGGGGAACACTGAAGCTTTCTTT
D: .
V: TRBV27
J: TRBJ1-1
size: once

CDR3: CASSLSLAGGDTQYF
DNA: TGTGCCAGCAGTTTATCCCTAGCGGGAGGGGATACGCAGTATTTT
D: TRBD2
V: TRBV28
J: TRBJ2-3
size: .

CDR3: CAWSGQDRSYEQYF
DNA: TGTGCCTGGAGTGGACAAGATAGGTCCTACGAGCAGTACTTC
D: .
V: TRBV30
J: TRBJ2-7
size: .

CDR3: CASNTNRILNYGYTF
DNA: TGTGCCAGCAATACGAACAGGATTCTCAACTATGGCTACACCTTC
D: .
V: TRBV28
J: TRBJ1-2
size: .

CDR3: CASSLAGYRNYGYTF
DNA: TGTGCCAGCAGTTTAGCAGGTTATAGAAACTATGGCTACACCTTC
D: .
V: TRBV27
J: TRBJ1-2
size: .

CDR3: CASSLESRNDQGLFF
DNA: TGTGCCAGCAGCTTAGAAAGCAGGAACGACCAGGGACTGTTTTTT
D: .
V: TRBV7-9
J: TRBJ1-4
size: .

CDR3: CASSPYASSKSYEQYF
DNA: TGTGCCAGCAGCCCCTACGCTAGCAGTAAGTCATACGAGCAGTACTTC
D: .
V: TRBV5-4
J: TRBJ2-7
size: .

CDR3: CASSASGSRYEQYF
DNA: TGTGCCAGCAGTGCTAGCGGGAGTCGATACGAGCAGTACTTC
D: TRBD2
V: TRBV6-1
J: TRBJ2-7
size: .

CDR3: CASSRDSTYEQYF
DNA: TGTGCCAGCAGCCGGGACAGCACCTACGAGCAGTACTTC
D: TRBD1
V: TRBV28
J: TRBJ2-7
size: once

CDR3: CASSQAGVGFYEQFF
DNA: TGTGCCAGCAGCCAAGCAGGGGTCGGGTTCTATGAGCAGTTCTTC
D: .
V: TRBV4-2
J: TRBJ2-1
size: once

CDR3: CASSLGQTYNEQFF
DNA: TGTGCCAGCAGCCTGGGACAGACCTACAATGAGCAGTTCTTC
D: TRBD1
V: TRBV11-2
J: TRBJ2-1
size: .

CDR3: CASSELDRVPGELFF
DNA: TGCGCCAGCAGCGAACTGGACAGGGTTCCCGGGGAGCTGTTTTTT
D: TRBD1
V: TRBV5-1
J: TRBJ2-2
size: .

CDR3: CAWSTGGDTQYF
DNA: TGTGCCTGGAGTACCGGCGGAGATACGCAGTATTTT
D: .
V: TRBV30
J: TRBJ2-3
size: .

CDR3: CASSDFGRADIQYF
DNA: TGTGCCAGCAGTGATTTCGGGAGGGCTGACATTCAGTACTTC
D: TRBD2
V: TRBV6-1
J: TRBJ2-4
size: .

CDR3: CASSTGLAGTDTQYF
DNA: TGTGCCAGCTCAACAGGACTAGCGGGCACAGATACGCAGTATTTT
D: TRBD2
V: TRBV18
J: TRBJ2-3
size: .

CDR3: CASSLGQMNTEAFF
DNA: TGCGCCAGCAGCTTGGGACAGATGAACACTGAAGCTTTCTTT
D: .
V: TRBV5-1
J: TRBJ1-1
size: few

CDR3: CASRPSGRRNEQFF
DNA: TGTGCCAGCAGGCCTAGCGGGAGGCGCAATGAGCAGTTCTTC
D: TRBD2
V: TRBV6-6
J: TRBJ2-1
size: .

CDR3: CASSSNRGRLGTDTQYF
DNA: TGTGCCAGCAGCTCGAACAGGGGGCGCCTGGGCACAGATACGCAGTATTTT
D: TRBD1
V: TRBV5-4
J: TRBJ2-3
size: .

CDR3: CASSLLTSMYEQYF
DNA: TGCGCCAGCAGCTTATTGACTAGCATGTACGAGCAGTACTTC
D: TRBD2
V: TRBV5-1
J: TRBJ2-7
size: .

CDR3: CASSRQTRQETQYF
DNA: TGCGCCAGCAGCCGACAAACTAGACAAGAGACCCAGTACTTC
D: .
V: TRBV5-1
J: TRBJ2-5
size: .

CDR3: CASSVSGSYSDTQYF
DNA: TGTGCCAGCAGTGTTAGCGGGAGTTATTCAGATACGCAGTATTTT
D: TRBD2
V: TRBV28
J: TRBJ2-3
size: few

CDR3: CASSLAAGTGAYEQYF
DNA: TGCGCCAGCAGCTTGGCTGCCGGGACAGGGGCCTACGAGCAGTACTTC
D: TRBD1
V: TRBV5-1
J: TRBJ2-7
size: .

CDR3: CASARVGNQPQHF
DNA: TGTGCTAGTGCCAGGGTGGGAAATCAGCCCCAGCATTTT
D: .
V: TRBV12-5
J: TRBJ1-5
size: .

CDR3: CASRPPSRGETQYF
DNA: TGTGCCAGCAGGCCTCCGTCCCGCGGGGAGACCCAGTACTTC
D: .
V: TRBV6-5
J: TRBJ2-5
size: .

CDR3: CAWSTGSDTQYF
DNA: TGTGCCTGGAGTACAGGTTCCGATACGCAGTATTTT
D: .
V: TRBV30
J: TRBJ2-3
size: .

CDR3: CASSGQGTNQPQHF
DNA: TGTGCCAGCAGTGGACAGGGGACCAATCAGCCCCAGCATTTT
D: TRBD1
V: TRBV25-1
J: TRBJ1-5
size: .

CDR3: CASSQGLASNNEQFF
DNA: TGTGCCAGCAGCCAAGGACTAGCGAGTAACAATGAGCAGTTCTTC
D: TRBD2
V: TRBV7-9
J: TRBJ2-1
size: .

CDR3: CASSLSTLSGNTIYF
DNA: TGTGCCAGCAGCTTATCGACATTGTCTGGAAACACCATATATTTT
D: .
V: TRBV7-2
J: TRBJ1-3
size: .

CDR3: CASSSQGGPYEQYF
DNA: TGTGCCAGCAGCTCCCAGGGGGGCCCCTACGAGCAGTACTTC
D: .
V: TRBV6-1
J: TRBJ2-7
size: .

CDR3: CASSWGQGFTEAFF
DNA: TGCGCCAGCAGCTGGGGGCAGGGTTTCACTGAAGCTTTCTTT
D: .
V: TRBV5-1
J: TRBJ1-1
size: .

CDR3: CASSEGRGNEQYF
DNA: TGTGCCAGCAGTGAAGGGAGAGGGAACGAGCAGTACTTC
D: .
V: TRBV6-1
J: TRBJ2-7
size: .

CDR3: CASSDNGGRGPTEAFF
DNA: TGTGCCAGCAGTGACAACGGGGGGAGAGGGCCCACTGAAGCTTTCTTT
D: .
V: TRBV6-1
J: TRBJ1-1
size: .

CDR3: CASSPSGNSYEQYF
DNA: TGTGCCAGCAGCCCAAGCGGCAATTCCTACGAGCAGTACTTC
D: .
V: TRBV7-2
J: TRBJ2-7
size: once

CDR3: CASSESRGEAFF
DNA: TGCGCCAGCAGTGAGTCTAGAGGGGAAGCTTTCTTT
D: .
V: TRBV10-1
J: TRBJ1-1
size: .

CDR3: CASSLDITGELFF
DNA: TGTGCCAGCAGCTTAGACATAACCGGGGAGCTGTTTTTT
D: .
V: TRBV14
J: TRBJ2-2
size: .

CDR3: CASSAPTTAGGTGELFF
DNA: TGTGCCAGCAGCGCCCCTACTACAGCGGGAGGGACCGGGGAGCTGTTTTTT
D: TRBD2
V: TRBV9
J: TRBJ2-2
size: .

CDR3: CASSQDLTSGSITGELFF
DNA: TGTGCCAGCAGCCAAGATCTGACCAGCGGGAGCATCACCGGGGAGCTGTTTTTT
D: TRBD2
V: TRBV4-2
J: TRBJ2-2
size: .